Listed below are T cell receptor beta chains from one sample, sequenced in a study of CD8 T cells in ankylosing spondylitis. In TCRdb, the 5' RACE reads were re-called with MiXCR into one record per CDR3 protein. This table has fewer than 500,000 distinct CDR3 sequences, 25% to 30% appearing once. Material for sequencing was blood, either unsorted or a sorted T cell fraction (not recorded which). These receptor sequences come from a male donor with ankylosing spondylitis. Both conserved end residues are part of each CDR3. The order of the fields is CDR3 protein, V gene.

CDR3 protein: CASSFAGNRYEQYF
V gene: TRBV5-5

CDR3 protein: CAISESYSTSGANVLTF
V gene: TRBV10-3

CDR3 protein: CSAGNGANVLTF
V gene: TRBV29-1

CDR3 protein: CSAREGDRGTYGYTF
V gene: TRBV20-1

CDR3 protein: CAWSVAGTATQYF
V gene: TRBV30

CDR3 protein: CSQRPLLAPSYNEQFF
V gene: TRBV20-1

CDR3 protein: CASSLQTPDGTQYF
V gene: TRBV5-1

CDR3 protein: CAISGSRDTQITEAFF
V gene: TRBV10-3

CDR3 protein: CASSHGQFGSPLHF
V gene: TRBV7-9

CDR3 protein: CSAMENYGYTF
V gene: TRBV20-1

CDR3 protein: CASSPGQGDQPQHF
V gene: TRBV5-1

CDR3 protein: CASSVGDPSNYGYTF
V gene: TRBV6-1

CDR3 protein: CSARDPGGRGELFF
V gene: TRBV20-1

CDR3 protein: CASSPTEYYGYTF
V gene: TRBV14

CDR3 protein: CASSLEDSLNEKLFF
V gene: TRBV5-6

CDR3 protein: CSATFGSTGNTIYF
V gene: TRBV20-1

CDR3 protein: CASSLIPSASSYNEQFF
V gene: TRBV7-9

CDR3 protein: CASGAPTGPYGYTF
V gene: TRBV12-5

CDR3 protein: CASSLTDTGRGYTF
V gene: TRBV5-1

CDR3 protein: CASSSRTSGRGTDTQYF
V gene: TRBV7-2

CDR3 protein: CASTVKWGLNYEQYF
V gene: TRBV12-3/TRBV12-4

CDR3 protein: CASSLTLNNSPLHF
V gene: TRBV12-3/TRBV12-4

CDR3 protein: CASSLSGRCSYNEQFF
V gene: TRBV21-1

CDR3 protein: CSFSGGRDTQYF
V gene: TRBV20-1

CDR3 protein: CASSLEVGGPLYEQYF
V gene: TRBV5-1

CDR3 protein: CASRQTGGYQPQHF
V gene: TRBV12-3/TRBV12-4

CDR3 protein: CASSPDGYSNQPQHF
V gene: TRBV7-9

CDR3 protein: CSARETTGNTEAFF
V gene: TRBV20-1

CDR3 protein: CASSDNSNTEAFF
V gene: TRBV5-1

CDR3 protein: CAWSTRTGELFF
V gene: TRBV30

CDR3 protein: CASGSGPRTQYF
V gene: TRBV12-3/TRBV12-4

CDR3 protein: CASSPLPQGTAREQYF
V gene: TRBV27

CDR3 protein: CASSQDGLAPRFQETQYF
V gene: TRBV3-1

CDR3 protein: CASSHIDQRTEAFF
V gene: TRBV5-8

CDR3 protein: CASSALGQGSYEQYF
V gene: TRBV7-9

CDR3 protein: CASSPIPWDTQYF
V gene: TRBV10-2

CDR3 protein: CASSFQTSEQYF
V gene: TRBV7-2

CDR3 protein: CASSLLGPRETQYF
V gene: TRBV12-3/TRBV12-4

CDR3 protein: CASSKKRLAGMVDTQYF
V gene: TRBV21-1

CDR3 protein: CASSPTFTGELFF
V gene: TRBV18

CDR3 protein: CASSPLGISREETQYF
V gene: TRBV7-9

CDR3 protein: CASSLGRGYEGEAFF
V gene: TRBV7-9

CDR3 protein: CSASLWGLETQYF
V gene: TRBV20-1

CDR3 protein: CASKDDGGNTIYF
V gene: TRBV2

CDR3 protein: CASSERGPSATGELFF
V gene: TRBV2

CDR3 protein: CSAGDRPFGNQPQHF
V gene: TRBV20-1

CDR3 protein: CASSPTGGNQPQHF
V gene: TRBV12-3/TRBV12-4

CDR3 protein: CASTSEGDTQYF
V gene: TRBV25-1

CDR3 protein: CASSQSLDQPQHF
V gene: TRBV4-1

CDR3 protein: CSARGQAYEQYF
V gene: TRBV29-1

CDR3 protein: CASSESGQEWGYTF
V gene: TRBV10-1

CDR3 protein: CSAPVGARETQYF
V gene: TRBV20-1

CDR3 protein: CSATRARWTEAFF
V gene: TRBV20-1